The 11 T cell receptor beta chains reported below all come from one sample, sequenced in a study of T cell responses to AZD1222 COVID-19 vaccine. The data were produced by immunoSEQ multiplex PCR, yet TCRdb's version contains in-frame clones alone and is incomplete. The sample yields some 150,000 clones, around 84% seen once. The sequenced sample was peripheral blood, obtained 28 days after the second AZD1222 dose. The origin of the receptors is an adult who received the AZD1222 COVID-19 vaccine.

The rearrangement links TRBV6-5 to TRBJ1-1; D not resolved. The V end lost 6 bases, the J end lost 1 base, and 9 bases lay between the germline ends. The CDR3 runs to 13 residues. From germline, CDR1 is MNHEY and CDR2 SVGAGI. The CDR3 DNA reads TGTGCCAGCAGCCAACAAGGGAACACTGAAGCTTTCTTT. Translated, it gives CASSQQGNTEAFF.

The chain employs TRBV5-5 and TRBJ2-1; possible D gene TRBD1, 5 bases. Germline loops: CDR1 SGHKS, CDR2 YYEKEE (reference sequence). V lost 5 bases and J lost 10, with 13 bases in between. This CDR3 comprises 12 residues. CDR3 bases: TGTGCCAGCAGTCTTCAGGGTGGGGAGCAGTTCTTC. This gives the protein CASSLQGGEQFF.

The V gene is TRBV3-1 (or the pseudogene TRBV3-2), the J gene TRBJ2-3; TRBD2 aligns across 8 bases. CDR1 LGHDT and CDR2 YNNKEL come from the germline V gene (reference sequence). The CDR3 contains 16 residues. With 5 bases clipped from V and 1 base from J, the junction kept 8 bases outside the gene matches. CDR3 residues: CASSDRGGVGTDTQYF. DNA of the CDR3: TGTGCCAGCAGCGACCGGGGGGGAGTGGGCACAGATACGCAGTATTTT.

The V and J genes are TRBV18 and TRBJ2-5; TRBD2 is a possible D gene (5 bases). V lost 3 bases and J lost 5, with 13 bases in between. This CDR3 is built from 14 residues. Germline values: CDR1 KGHSH, CDR2 LQKENI. For the CDR3, the DNA is TGTGCCAGCTCACCCGCAGGTTCGGGGGAGACCCAGTACTTC. Its protein is CASSPAGSGETQYF.

The V and J genes are TRBV19 and TRBJ2-2; D ambiguous. The germline V and J ends were trimmed by 3 bases and 7 bases, with 9 bases remaining between them. CDR1 is LNHDA and CDR2 is SQIVND in the germline V gene (reference sequence). This CDR3 is 13 amino acids long. In DNA, the CDR3 is TGTGCCAGTAGTATTCTTCCTGGCGGGGAGCTGTTTTTT. Protein sequence: CASSILPGGELFF.

The rearrangement uses TRBV11-2 and TRBJ2-1; no clear D. The germline V gene encodes CDR1 SGHAT and CDR2 FQNNGV. The length of the CDR3 is 13 residues. Deletions cut 3 bases from V and 6 bases from J, with 9 bases between. The CDR3 is CASSFLPGNEQFF. The CDR3, as DNA: TGTGCCAGCAGCTTTTTACCAGGCAATGAGCAGTTCTTC.

This clone has a single count. The gene calls are TRBV12-3 or TRBV12-4 and TRBJ2-7; possibly TRBD1 or TRBD2 for D (5 bases each). V shed 4 bases and J shed 4 bases, with 11 bases lying between them. The CDR3 covers 13 residues. The DNA for the CDR3 is TGTGCCAGCAGTTCCCGGGACCTTTACGAGCAGTACTTC. This codes for CASSSRDLYEQYF.

V usage is TRBV28 and J usage is TRBJ2-3, with 8 nucleotides matching TRBD1. Germline-derived CDR1 and CDR2 are MDHEN and SYDVKM. The CDR3 loop spans 14 amino acids. J was trimmed by 3 bases and V by 8 bases; bases with no gene match: 7. CDR3 amino acids: CASCLRDRTDTQYF. CDR3 coding DNA: TGTGCCAGCTGCCTCCGGGACAGGACAGATACGCAGTATTTT. Filled out from reference TRBV28 and TRBJ2-3, the complete variable domain reads DVKVTQSSRYLVKRTGEKVFLECVQDMDHENMFWYRQDPGLGLRLIYFSYDVKMKEKGDIPEGYSVSREKKERFSLILESASTNQTSMYLCASCLRDRTDTQYFGPGTRLTVL.

The J gene is TRBJ1-2, the V gene TRBV7-8, with 9 nucleotides matching TRBD1. The CDR3 has 15 residues. Looked up from germline, CDR1 is SGHVS and CDR2 is FQNEAQ. The junction had 10 bases not matched to a gene; V was cut back by 4 bases and J by 7 bases. CDR3 sequence reads: CASSSTGTGLGGYTF. The CDR3 nucleotides are TGTGCCAGCAGCTCAACCGGGACAGGGTTAGGTGGCTACACCTTC. The full variable domain, rest sourced from reference TRBV7-8 and TRBJ1-2, is GAGVSQSPRYKVAKRGQDVALRCDPISGHVSLFWYQQALGQGPEFLTYFQNEAQLDKSGLPSDRFFAERPEGSVSTLKIQRTQQEDSAVYLCASSSTGTGLGGYTFGSGTRLTVV.

This chain joins TRBV5-6 and TRBJ1-2; D is possibly TRBD1 (6 bases). Trimming removed 4 bases at V and 7 bases at J, with 17 bases between. The CDR3 covers 14 residues. From germline, CDR1 is SGHDT and CDR2 YYEEEE. In DNA, the CDR3 is TGTGCCAGCAGCCCAAGAGGGGGAAAAAGTGGCTACACCTTC. The encoded protein is CASSPRGGKSGYTF.

This CDR3 reads CSVGQSTDTQYF. Written as DNA, the CDR3 is TGCAGCGTTGGACAGTCCACAGATACGCAGTATTTT. The rearrangement uses TRBV29-1 and TRBJ2-3, with TRBD1 as a possible D gene (5 bases). V gave up 4 bases and J gave up 2 bases, with 7 bases separating them. There are 12 residues in the CDR3. Germline V lookup: CDR1 SQVTM, CDR2 ANQGSEA.